These 26 T cell receptor beta chains share one sample of origin, sequenced in a study of cytomegalovirus exposure and HLA in healthy donors. In the PCR, 60 Vbeta and 13 Jbeta primers were used. The method was immunoSEQ multiplex PCR; TCRdb's version includes in-frame clones alone and lacks a portion of them. The table records some 180,000 clones, around 80% of them present only once. The sample consisted of PBMCs. Every receptor here comes from a man aged 25 to 40 in good health and CMV-seronegative.

The V gene is TRBV28, the J gene TRBJ1-1, with 9 bases that match TRBD1. The CDR3 consists of 15 residues. J lost 5 bases, V lost 5 bases, and 9 bases had no gene match. The V gene's germline CDR1 is MDHEN and CDR2 SYDVKM. DNA of the CDR3: TGTGCCAGCAGTAATCCACAGGGGGCTAAGACTGAAGCTTTCTTT. Its protein product is CASSNPQGAKTEAFF.

The V call is TRBV19, the J call TRBJ2-7; 13 bases agree with TRBD2. The V segment lost 10 bases and the J segment 4 bases; nucleotides outside the gene matches: 10. The germline gives CDR1 LNHDA, CDR2 SQIVND (reference sequence). The CDR3 consists of 15 residues. The CDR3 DNA reads TGTGCCACCCAACTAGCGGGAGGGCCAAGGTACGAGCAGTACTTC. Translated, it gives CATQLAGGPRYEQYF.

The count of this clone is one. The chain uses TRBV27 and TRBJ1-5; D may be TRBD1 (5 bases). Germline CDR1 is MNHEY and CDR2 is SMNVEV (reference sequence). This CDR3 has 15 residues. V was trimmed by 2 bases and J by 3 bases, leaving 11 bases between them. The CDR3 DNA sequence: TGTGCCAGCAGTTTAGTTTGGGGCGTCAATCAGCCCCAGCATTTT. Protein sequence: CASSLVWGVNQPQHF.

This clone has only a few counts. The chain joins TRBV9 to TRBJ2-7; D might be TRBD2 (6 bases). CDR1 and CDR2 from the germline V gene are SGDLS and YYNGEE. This CDR3 has 14 amino acids. The V and J ends lost 3 bases and 1 base respectively, with 11 bases between them. The CDR3 is CASSAGTLSYEQYF. For the CDR3, the DNA is TGTGCCAGCAGCGCCGGGACTCTGTCCTACGAGCAGTACTTC.

This clone was picked up one time. The chain carries TRBV28 and TRBJ1-2, with D possibly being TRBD1 (5 bases). Germline loops: CDR1 MDHEN, CDR2 SYDVKM. Trimming cost V 7 bases and J 4 bases, with 10 bases left between them. This CDR3 comprises 12 residues. CDR3 coding DNA: TGTGCCAGCATGAGACAGAGCTATGGCTACACCTTC. Protein: CASMRQSYGYTF.

The V and J genes are TRBV25-1 and TRBJ2-1, with D unresolved. There are 16 residues in the CDR3. V lost 2 bases to trimming and J lost 4 bases, with 15 bases between them. The germline gives CDR1 MGHDK, CDR2 SYGVNS. Here the CDR3 DNA reads TGTGCCAGCAGTGAACCGACCCAGACGACATACAATGAGCAGTTCTTC. This sequence encodes CASSEPTQTTYNEQFF.

The chain is built from TRBV12-5 and TRBJ2-7; 11 bases line up with TRBD2. CDR1 is LGHNT and CDR2 is FRNRAP in the germline V gene. The CDR3 loop spans 16 amino acids. Trimming cost V 6 bases and J 4 bases; bases outside gene matches: 11. This CDR3 reads CASGLFSGRVGYEQYF. For the CDR3, the DNA is TGTGCTAGTGGCCTGTTTAGCGGGAGGGTCGGATACGAGCAGTACTTC. The entire variable domain, with the rest obtained from reference TRBV12-5 and TRBJ2-7, is as follows: DARVTQTPRHKVTEMGQEVTMRCQPILGHNTVFWYRQTMMQGLELLAYFRNRAPLDDSGMPKDRFSAEMPDATLATLKIQPSEPRDSAVYFCASGLFSGRVGYEQYFGPGTRLTVT.

The gene calls are TRBV6-4 and TRBJ2-5; 13 bases align to TRBD2. V was pared by 3 bases and J by 12 bases, with 4 bases of the junction left unmatched. The germline gives CDR1 MRHNA, CDR2 SNTAGT. The CDR3 consists of 13 residues. The CDR3, as DNA: TGTGCCAGCAGTGAAGGGACTAGCGGGACGAAGTACTTC. This translates into CASSEGTSGTKYF.

The rearrangement uses TRBV9 and TRBJ2-7; 9 bases are shared with TRBD2. CDR1 and CDR2 from the germline V gene are SGDLS and YYNGEE. This CDR3 region has 15 residues. The junction had 5 bases not matched to a gene; V was cut back by 1 base and J by 3 bases. CDR3 sequence reads: CASSVSGLASYEQYF. The CDR3 DNA follows: TGTGCCAGCAGCGTATCAGGACTAGCGAGCTACGAGCAGTACTTC.

J is TRBJ2-4 and V is TRBV7-9, with D possibly TRBD1 on 5 matching bases. The CDR3 runs 13 residues. CDR1 and CDR2 from the germline V gene are SEHNR and FQNEAQ (reference sequence). V lost 0 bases, J lost 8 bases, and 8 bases lay in between. In nucleotides, the CDR3 is TGTGCCAGCAGCTTAGCAGGGGTTTACATTCAGTACTTC. Translating gives CASSLAGVYIQYF.

V usage is TRBV2 and J usage is TRBJ2-1, with a weak D call TRBD2 (6 bases). Germline assignment: CDR1 SNHLY and CDR2 FYNNEI. The CDR3 has 13 residues. The V end was cut by 7 bases, the J end by 15 bases, with 22 bases between. The CDR3 DNA reads TGTGCCAGCACTGATGGACTAATTGGGGCTCGGTTCTTC. It translates to CASTDGLIGARFF.

The count of this clone is one. This chain joins TRBV6-1 and TRBJ2-3; 10 nucleotides line up with TRBD2. V shed 5 bases, J shed 2 bases, and the junction held 4 bases outside the gene matches. The CDR3 runs to 15 residues. Germline V lookup: CDR1 MNHNS, CDR2 SASEGT. CDR3: CASSKLAGSTDTQYF. DNA for the CDR3: TGTGCCAGCAGTAAACTAGCGGGGTCCACAGATACGCAGTATTTT.

The table lists this clone with a count of one. J is TRBJ1-2 and V is TRBV2, with TRBD1 identical over 7 bases. Germline V gene sequence: CDR1 SNHLY, CDR2 FYNNEI. CDR3 size: 13 residues. V shed 4 bases and J 3 bases; nucleotides not matched to a gene: 2. The DNA of the CDR3 is TGTGCCAGCAGTGTAGGACAGGACTATGGCTACACCTTC. This sequence encodes CASSVGQDYGYTF.

The chain combines TRBV4-1 with TRBJ1-5, with 8 bases fitting TRBD1. Germline V lookup: CDR1 MGHRA, CDR2 YSYEKL. J lost 2 bases, V lost 4 bases, and 1 base had no gene match. The CDR3 spans 14 residues. The DNA for the CDR3 is TGCGCCAGCAGCCGGGGACAGGGCAATCAGCCCCAGCATTTT. Protein: CASSRGQGNQPQHF.

The CDR3 reads CASSLLAYDNEQFF. Written as DNA, the CDR3 is TGTGCCAGCAGTTTACTAGCATACGACAATGAGCAGTTCTTC. V usage is TRBV28 and J usage is TRBJ2-1; weak D call: TRBD2 (5 bases). Germline lookup yields CDR1 MDHEN and CDR2 SYDVKM. V was shortened by 2 bases and J by 5 bases, with 10 bases between the two germline ends. The CDR3 contains 14 residues.

This chain joins TRBV29-1 and TRBJ1-1, with D unclear. CDR1 is SQVTM, CDR2 ANQGSEA, per germline. With 4 bases removed from V and 1 base from J, the gap between germline ends came to 16 bases. The CDR3 is 15 residues long. CDR3 DNA sequence: TGCAGCGTTGCCCTCCGAGGCAGCCCGAACACTGAAGCTTTCTTT. This gives the protein CSVALRGSPNTEAFF. Full variable domain (outside the CDR3, taken from reference TRBV29-1 and TRBJ1-1): SAVISQKPSRDICQRGTSLTIQCQVDSQVTMMFWYRQQPGQSLTLIATANQGSEATYESGFVIDKFPISRPNLTFSTLTVSNMSPEDSSIYLCSVALRGSPNTEAFFGQGTRLTVV.

J is TRBJ2-3 and V is TRBV5-1; TRBD1 agrees at 10 bases. V was clipped by 0 bases and J by 4 bases; unmatched bases: 5. The CDR3 contains 16 residues. CDR1 SGHRS and CDR2 YFSETQ come from the germline V gene. The CDR3, as DNA: TGCGCCAGCAGCTTGGGACGGGACAGGGGTGCAGATACGCAGTATTTT. It translates to CASSLGRDRGADTQYF. The variable domain in full, with the rest retrieved from reference TRBV5-1 and TRBJ2-3, is KAGVTQTPRYLIKTRGQQVTLSCSPISGHRSVSWYQQTPGQGLQFLFEYFSETQRNKGNFPGRFSGRQFSNSRSEMNVSTLELGDSALYLCASSLGRDRGADTQYFGPGTRLTVL.

The chain is built from TRBV27 and TRBJ1-6, with D perhaps TRBD1 (6 bases). The CDR3 is made up of 16 amino acids. CDR1 is MNHEY and CDR2 is SMNVEV in the germline V gene (reference sequence). V was cut by 5 bases and J by 7 bases, with 18 bases left in between. The DNA of the CDR3 is TGTGCCAGCAGTCCGAGGACCCATGGGACAAATTCACCCCTCCACTTT. Residues: CASSPRTHGTNSPLHF.

This clone was picked up one time. The gene calls are TRBV7-6 and TRBJ2-5; perhaps TRBD2 as D (5 bases). This CDR3 spans 14 amino acids. Per the germline V gene, CDR1 is SGHVS and CDR2 is FNYEAQ. The V end lost 5 bases, the J end lost 3 bases, and 13 bases lay between the germline ends. The CDR3 DNA reads as TGTGCCAGCAGCGACTACGGGGTCAAAGAGACCCAGTACTTC. Translation gives CASSDYGVKETQYF.

The count of this clone is one. The DNA for the CDR3 is TGTGCCAGCAGCTTAGCTGGGACTAGCGGGAAATTAGAGCAGTTCTTC. Its translation: CASSLAGTSGKLEQFF. The chain uses TRBV11-3 and TRBJ2-1; TRBD2 aligns across 13 bases. CDR1 is SGHNT, CDR2 YENEEA, per germline. CDR3 length: 16 amino acids. J was trimmed by 10 bases and V by 1 base; bases with no gene match: 7.

V gene TRBV18 combines with J gene TRBJ2-4, with TRBD1 as a possible D gene (6 bases). V lost 3 bases to trimming and J lost 0 bases, with 12 bases between them. The germline V gene has CDR1 KGHSH and CDR2 LQKENI. The CDR3 totals 16 residues. CDR3 protein: CASSPTRGLAKNIQYF. In nucleotides, the CDR3 is TGTGCCAGCTCACCTACCAGGGGCCTAGCCAAAAACATTCAGTACTTC.

This chain joins TRBV10-1 and TRBJ1-6; D is uncertain. Trimming cost V 4 bases and J 5 bases, with 9 bases left between them. This CDR3 spans 14 amino acids. Germline CDR1 is WNHNN and CDR2 is SYGVQD (reference sequence). The CDR3, as DNA: TGCGCCAGCAGTGCTCGTCCCGATAATTCACCCCTCCACTTT. It is translated as CASSARPDNSPLHF.

J is TRBJ2-7 and V is TRBV10-1, with TRBD1 matching 9 bases. This CDR3 is 15 amino acids long. The V gene end was trimmed by 7 bases and the J gene end by 6 bases; junction bases not matched to a gene: 13. Per germline, CDR1 WNHNN and CDR2 SYGVQD (reference sequence). The CDR3 spells CASIITGTGYPEQYF. DNA of the CDR3: TGCGCCAGCATCATAACCGGGACAGGGTACCCCGAGCAGTACTTC.

The chain recombines TRBV13 with TRBJ2-7, with 9 nucleotides matching TRBD2. Per the germline V gene, CDR1 is PRHDT and CDR2 is FYEKMQ (reference sequence). CDR3 length equals 17 residues. The V gene end was trimmed by 1 base and the J gene end by 1 base; junction bases not matched to a gene: 8. The CDR3 region is CASSLEGFSGSSYEQYF. In DNA form, the CDR3 reads TGTGCCAGCAGCTTAGAGGGCTTTAGCGGGAGTTCCTACGAGCAGTACTTC.

The V and J genes are TRBV5-5 and TRBJ1-3, with a possible D match to TRBD1 (6 bases). Germline V CDR1 and CDR2: SGHKS, YYEKEE (reference sequence). The V end lost 7 bases, the J end lost 2 bases, and 19 bases lay between the germline ends. The CDR3 contains 16 residues. CDR3 sequence: CASSFPPTGTGNTIYF. The CDR3 bases are TGTGCCAGCTCTTTCCCTCCTACAGGGACTGGAAACACCATATATTTT.

This chain joins TRBV7-9 and TRBJ1-2; D perhaps matches TRBD1 (5 bases). Germline CDR1 reads SEHNR; CDR2 reads FQNEAQ (reference sequence). The germline V and J ends were trimmed by 5 bases and 4 bases, with 17 bases remaining between them. The CDR3 extends over 15 amino acids. The CDR3 loop reads CASSPSGQGVYGYTF. The CDR3 DNA follows: TGTGCCAGCAGCCCCTCAGGGCAGGGTGTCTATGGCTACACCTTC.